These 27 T cell receptor beta chains came from one sample sequenced in a study of blood T cells in healthy people across ages. The second PCR ran about 6 to 12 cycles with a sample-barcoded 5' primer and J-beta primers. In TCRdb, the 5' RACE reads were re-called with MiXCR into one record per CDR3 protein. The repertoire holds hundreds of thousands of distinct CDR3 sequences, with roughly 52% as singletons. What was sequenced was blood. The receptor set was obtained from a man aged 25 to 40 in good health.

This clonotype was found a few times. The chain combines TRBV6-2 or TRBV6-3 with TRBJ2-4; 7 bases fit TRBD1. This CDR3 comprises 17 residues. Germline CDR1 is MNHEY and CDR2 is SVGEGT. V trimming: 2 bases; J trimming: 4 bases; junction bases outside the gene matches: 11. The CDR3 region has the DNA TGTGCCAGCAGTTACACCTGGGACAGAGGGCAAAAAAACATTCAGTACTTC. Encoded protein: CASSYTWDRGQKNIQYF.

The V call is TRBV29-1, the J call TRBJ1-1; maybe TRBD1 (5 bases). The length of the CDR3 is 13 residues. Germline CDR1 and CDR2: SQVTM and ANQGSEA. Trimming took 3 bases from V and 2 from J, leaving 10 bases between them. The CDR3 loop reads CSVDEGINTEAFF. In nucleotides, the CDR3 is TGCAGCGTTGATGAGGGGATCAACACTGAAGCTTTCTTT.

V gene TRBV27 combines with J gene TRBJ1-5; D is ambiguous. The CDR3 has 17 residues. V lost 0 bases to trimming and J lost 3 bases, with 15 bases between them. The V gene's germline CDR1 is MNHEY and CDR2 SMNVEV (reference sequence). The CDR3, as DNA: TGTGCCAGCAGTTTATCGTATCGTGAAGCTTTCAATCAGCCCCAGCATTTT. Translation gives CASSLSYREAFNQPQHF.

The chain uses TRBV30 and TRBJ1-2, with 10 bases matching TRBD1. The V gene's germline CDR1 is GTSNPN and CDR2 SVGIG (reference sequence). The junction had 4 bases not matched to a gene; V was cut back by 3 bases and J by 6 bases. The CDR3 runs 13 residues. This CDR3 is CAWRTTGGNGYTF. Written as DNA, the CDR3 is TGTGCCTGGAGAACGACAGGGGGCAATGGCTACACCTTC.

The genes are TRBV19 and TRBJ1-5, with a weak D call TRBD1 (5 bases). Trimming pared 7 bases from V and 0 bases from J, leaving 16 bases between. The germline V gene has CDR1 LNHDA and CDR2 SQIVND (reference sequence). This CDR3 region has 16 residues. The CDR3 loop is CASKEGPSYSNQPQHF. CDR3 nucleotide sequence: TGTGCCAGTAAGGAGGGGCCAAGCTATAGCAATCAGCCCCAGCATTTT.

This clonotype was seen a few times. The chain links TRBV7-3 to TRBJ2-1; 8 nucleotides align to TRBD2. CDR1 is SGHTA, CDR2 FQGTGA, per germline. CDR3 length: 16 residues. J lost 7 bases, V lost 5 bases, and 13 bases had no gene match. As DNA, the CDR3 is TGTGCCAGCAGCAAAACCGGGGGGGTTTCAGTTAATGAGCAGTTCTTC. Its translation is CASSKTGGVSVNEQFF.

The chain links TRBV24-1 to TRBJ2-1; D possibly corresponds to TRBD2 (6 bases). The J call may be mistaken, given a closer DNA end match to TRBJ2-7. The CDR3 runs to 16 residues. Germline values: CDR1 KGHDR, CDR2 SFDVKD. CDR3 sequence reads: CATSESRRGNYNEQYF. CDR3 sequence (DNA): TGTGCCACCAGTGAATCGAGGCGGGGAAACTACAATGAGCAGTACTTC.

The chain has TRBV12-3 or TRBV12-4 and TRBJ2-7, with D maybe TRBD1 (5 bases). V lost 5 bases and J 2 bases, leaving 13 bases between the germline ends. This CDR3 contains 14 residues. CDR3 nucleotides: TGTGCCAGCAGTCGACAGCCTATAACCTACGAGCAGTACTTC. It is translated as CASSRQPITYEQYF.

The chain couples TRBV4-1 to TRBJ1-2; tentative D call: TRBD1 (6 bases). The CDR3 extends over 16 amino acids. V shed 4 bases and J shed 5 bases, with 20 bases lying between them. Germline CDR1 MGHRA, CDR2 YSYEKL. This chain's CDR3 is CASSPGTQKRVYGYTF. In nucleotides, the CDR3 is TGCGCCAGCAGCCCAGGGACACAGAAGCGGGTTTATGGCTACACCTTC.

The chain has TRBV2 and TRBJ1-6; TRBD1 might be the D (5 bases). Germline loops: CDR1 SNHLY, CDR2 FYNNEI. The CDR3 contains 15 residues. Trimming removed 2 bases at V and 7 bases at J, with 12 bases between. The CDR3 bases are TGTGCCAGCAGTGAAATGGGACCGGAAAATTCACCCCTCCACTTT. Translating gives CASSEMGPENSPLHF.

The chain combines TRBV3-1 with TRBJ2-7; D is perhaps TRBD1 or TRBD2 (6 bases each). V was shortened by 0 bases and J by 4 bases, with 13 bases between the two germline ends. The CDR3 sequence is 15 residues long. CDR1 LGHDT and CDR2 YNNKEL come from the germline V gene (reference sequence). The CDR3 is CASSQESRGGYEQYF. CDR3 nucleotides: TGTGCCAGCAGCCAAGAAAGCAGGGGAGGTTACGAGCAGTACTTC.

This rearrangement joins TRBV4-2 to TRBJ1-3; no firm D call. Trimming removed 0 bases at V and 0 bases at J, with 12 bases between. The CDR3 is 17 amino acids. Germline-derived CDR1 and CDR2 are LGHNA and YNFKEQ. In nucleotides, the CDR3 is TGTGCCAGCAGCCAAGATGTGGTGCCCGACTCTGGAAACACCATATATTTT. Translating it yields CASSQDVVPDSGNTIYF.

This clonotype has a handful of counts. The genes are TRBV12-3 or TRBV12-4 and TRBJ2-1; TRBD1 agrees at 11 bases. Trimming removed 6 bases from V and 5 bases from J; junction bases left unmatched: 6. This CDR3 spans 15 amino acids. The DNA for the CDR3 is TGTGCCAGCAGCAAGGGACAGGGGGATCACAATGAGCAGTTCTTC. Translated, it gives CASSKGQGDHNEQFF.

This clonotype turned up a few times. The rearrangement joins TRBV5-4 to TRBJ2-7; TRBD1 agrees at 8 bases. The trim removed 4 bases at V and 3 bases at J, leaving 9 bases unmatched. Germline V gene lookup returns CDR1 SGHNT and CDR2 YYREEE (reference sequence). This CDR3 region has 15 residues. This CDR3 is CASSRTGQADYEQYF. The CDR3 DNA is TGTGCCAGCAGCCGAACGGGACAGGCAGACTACGAGCAGTACTTC.

A few counts support this clonotype. This chain uses TRBV27 with TRBJ2-5; 7 nucleotides line up with TRBD1. The CDR3 totals 14 residues. Unmatched junction bases numbered 3, after V lost 4 bases and J lost 1 base. Per germline, CDR1 MNHEY and CDR2 SMNVEV (reference sequence). The CDR3 DNA reads as TGTGCCAGCAGTTCGACAGGGACCCAAGAGACCCAGTACTTC. This gives the protein CASSSTGTQETQYF.

The chain recombines TRBV27 with TRBJ2-7; TRBD1 is a possible D gene (6 bases). CDR3 length equals 16 residues. Looked up from germline, CDR1 is MNHEY and CDR2 is SMNVEV (reference sequence). V lost 0 bases and J 2 bases, leaving 14 bases between the germline ends. The CDR3 spells CASSLSIGGITYEQYF. The CDR3 coding sequence is TGTGCCAGCAGTTTATCGATAGGGGGAATCACCTACGAGCAGTACTTC.

Details on this clonotype: Compared with germline, one end of the junction differs, possibly owing to a read error. The chain links TRBV29-1 to TRBJ2-3; D is ambiguous. CDR1 is SQVTM, CDR2 ANQGSEA, per germline. The CDR3 sequence is 11 residues long. CDR3 in amino acids: CSGTGTDTQFF. DNA of the CDR3: TGCAGCGGGACGGGCACAGATACGCAGTTTTTT.

V usage is TRBV6-5 and J usage is TRBJ2-5, with TRBD1 matching 7 bases. Germline V gives CDR1 MNHEY, CDR2 SVGAGI. CDR3 size: 13 residues. V shed 6 bases and J 11 bases; nucleotides not matched to a gene: 12. This CDR3 reads CASSRQGHNEQYF. The CDR3 bases are TGTGCCAGCAGCAGACAGGGCCACAATGAGCAGTACTTC.

Notes on this clonotype: An end of the junction differs from the germline gene, which may be a read error. V usage is TRBV20-1 and J usage is TRBJ1-6, with D possibly matching TRBD1 (5 bases). The CDR3 runs 17 residues. Germline V gene lookup returns CDR1 DFQATT and CDR2 SNEGSKA (reference sequence). CDR3 residues: CSARSPNSGSFNSPLHF. As DNA, the CDR3 is TGCAGTGCTAGGAGTCCCAATTCAGGGTCCTTTAATTCACCCCTCCACTTT.

With regard to this clonotype: Mismatch with germline at one junction end may stem from a read error. This sequence joins TRBV12-3 or TRBV12-4 and TRBJ2-3; TRBD1 matches at 7 bases. CDR3 size: 15 residues. The CDR3 nucleotides read TGTGCTAGCAGCCGCCCCGAGACAGGGCGGAATACGCAGTATTTT. It encodes CASSRPETGRNTQYF.

V and J are TRBV3-1 and TRBJ1-2; unclear D gene. The CDR3 covers 15 residues. The V end lost 0 bases, the J end lost 4 bases, and 12 bases lay between the germline ends. The germline gives CDR1 LGHDT, CDR2 YNNKEL (reference sequence). The CDR3 loop reads CASSQDEGMIYGYTF. As DNA, the CDR3 is TGTGCCAGCAGCCAAGATGAGGGTATGATCTATGGCTACACCTTC. Full variable domain (outside the CDR3, taken from reference TRBV3-1 and TRBJ1-2): DTAVSQTPKYLVTQMGNDKSIKCEQNLGHDTMYWYKQDSKKFLKIMFSYNNKELIINETVPNRFSPKSPDKAHLNLHINSLELGDSAVYFCASSQDEGMIYGYTFGSGTRLTVV.

V gene TRBV4-2 combines with J gene TRBJ2-2, with D tentatively TRBD1 (5 bases). Germline CDR1 is LGHNA and CDR2 is YNFKEQ. The V and J ends lost 5 bases and 1 base respectively, with 17 bases between them. The CDR3 runs to 17 residues. CDR3 nucleotides: TGTGCCAGCAGCACCCGAGGAATAAGGGGGAACACCGGGGAGCTGTTTTTT. This gives the protein CASSTRGIRGNTGELFF.

CDR3 coding DNA: TGTGCCAGCAGCTTAGGAGGGCAGCGGGGGGAGCAGTTCTTC. Protein: CASSLGGQRGEQFF. The rearrangement joins TRBV7-6 to TRBJ2-1; 8 nucleotides agree with TRBD2. Looked up from germline, CDR1 is SGHVS and CDR2 is FNYEAQ. The CDR3 has 14 residues. V dropped 1 base and J dropped 10; count of bases not matched to a gene: 6.

The V gene is TRBV4-2, the J gene TRBJ1-2; 7 bases line up with TRBD1. CDR3 length: 16 amino acids. After removal of 1 base from V and 4 bases from J, the junction contained 9 bases not matched to a gene. CDR1 is LGHNA and CDR2 is YNFKEQ in the germline V gene. The CDR3 spells CASSQGPQGEFYGYTF. For the CDR3, the DNA is TGTGCCAGCAGCCAAGGTCCTCAGGGGGAGTTCTATGGCTACACCTTC.

This clonotype was seen a handful of times. The V call is TRBV4-3, the J call TRBJ2-1; maybe TRBD2 (5 bases). Per the germline V gene, CDR1 is LGHNA and CDR2 is YSLEER. Trimming pared 0 bases from V and 3 bases from J, leaving 12 bases between. The CDR3 is 16 residues long. The CDR3 spells CASSQEPPDFYNEQFF. The CDR3, as DNA: TGCGCCAGCAGCCAAGAACCTCCGGACTTCTACAATGAGCAGTTCTTC.

The chain recombines TRBV6-1 with TRBJ1-5, with D unclear. CDR1 is MNHNS, CDR2 SASEGT, per germline. This CDR3 is 18 amino acids long. V was trimmed by 8 bases and J by 0 bases, leaving 23 bases between them. The CDR3 loop reads CASLPWGRGRDSNQPQHF. DNA of the CDR3: TGTGCCAGCCTACCCTGGGGTCGGGGAAGAGATAGCAATCAGCCCCAGCATTTT.

On this clonotype: Compared with germline, one end of the junction differs, possibly owing to a read error. V usage is TRBV12-3 or TRBV12-4 and J usage is TRBJ2-5; 9 nucleotides match TRBD1. The length of the CDR3 is 15 residues. This CDR3 reads CASSQGQGVTETQYF. CDR3 in DNA: TGTGCCAGCAGTCAGGGACAGGGTGTGACGGAGACCCAGTACTTT.